This T cell receptor (beta chain) emerged from a study of cytomegalovirus exposure and HLA in healthy donors. The overall study: Falling in the Caucasian-associated ancestry cluster were 81% of under 500 genotyped donors. General observations from the study: Listed as cytomegalovirus-associated were 150 to 200 TCR beta chains. An analysis that was carried out later associated 15,000 to 20,000 TCR beta sequences with HLA alleles at 0.05 false discovery rate.

As to this clone: Its antigen is not known.

13 Jbeta primers and 60 Vbeta primers were used for the PCR. Study processing details: Tens of millions of unique TCR beta chains, 10 million to 14 million shared, were counted in a later analysis. Clones were sequenced by immunoSEQ multiplex PCR, and TCRdb holds only the in-frame ones, with some missing. The V and J calls and clone size were taken over from that table, and D and trimming were inferred from the DNA. The repertoire holds 150,000 or so clones, with 77% as singletons. The sequence was collected from a woman aged 25 to 45 in good health and CMV-seronegative. Material for sequencing was PBMCs.

CDR3 sequence: CASSRTDRRANTEAFF. CDR3 bases: TGTGCCAGCAGCCGGACTGACAGGCGAGCGAACACTGAAGCTTTCTTT. The chain employs TRBV4-2 and TRBJ1-1; D may be TRBD1 (6 bases). CDR1 is LGHNA, CDR2 YNFKEQ, per germline. The V gene lost 4 bases and the J gene lost 1 base, with 16 bases spanning the gap. CDR3 size: 16 residues.